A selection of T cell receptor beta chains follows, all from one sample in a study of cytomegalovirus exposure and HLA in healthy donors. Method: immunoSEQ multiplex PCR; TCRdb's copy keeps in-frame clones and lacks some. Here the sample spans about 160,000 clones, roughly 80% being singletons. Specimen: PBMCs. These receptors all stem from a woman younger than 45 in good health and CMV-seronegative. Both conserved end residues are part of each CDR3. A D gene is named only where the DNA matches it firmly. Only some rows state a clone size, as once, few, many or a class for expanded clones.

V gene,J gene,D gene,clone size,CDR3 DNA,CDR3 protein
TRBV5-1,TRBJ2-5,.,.,TGCGCCAGCAGCTTGGAGTCAGGGCTAGGGCTGGGAGAGACCCAGTACTTC,CASSLESGLGLGETQYF
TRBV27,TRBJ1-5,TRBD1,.,TGTGCCAGCAGTGGAGGGACAGCTTGGAATCAGCCCCAGCATTTT,CASSGGTAWNQPQHF
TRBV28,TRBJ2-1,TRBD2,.,TGTGCCAGCAGTTTATTTGCGGGGGGGCCCTACAATGAGCAGTTCTTC,CASSLFAGGPYNEQFF
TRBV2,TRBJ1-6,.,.,TGTGCCAGCAGAACCCCGGGTGGGCCCCTCCACTTT,CASRTPGGPLHF
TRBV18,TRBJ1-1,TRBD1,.,TGTGCCAGCTCACCAACAGGGGGGAACACTGAAGCTTTCTTT,CASSPTGGNTEAFF
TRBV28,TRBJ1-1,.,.,TGTGCCACCCTGACAGTAATGAACACTGAAGCTTTCTTT,CATLTVMNTEAFF
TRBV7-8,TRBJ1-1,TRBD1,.,TGTGCCAGCAGCTGGTGGCGGGGACAGGGGAACACTGAAGCTTTCTTT,CASSWWRGQGNTEAFF
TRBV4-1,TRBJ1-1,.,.,TGCGCCAGCAGTCTGGACGGGACTCCCGGTGGAGCTTTCTTT,CASSLDGTPGGAFF
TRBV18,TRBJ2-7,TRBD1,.,TGTGCCAGCTCACCATCCGACAGGGCTTCCTACGAGCAGTACTTC,CASSPSDRASYEQYF
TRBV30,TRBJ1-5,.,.,TGTGCCTGGAGTGCCAGGGGCGGCCGAGGCAATCAGCCCCAGCATTTT,CAWSARGGRGNQPQHF
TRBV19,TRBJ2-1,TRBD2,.,TGTGCCAGTAGTTTAGGCGGGGGGATCGATGAGCAGTTCTTC,CASSLGGGIDEQFF
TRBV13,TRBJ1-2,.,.,TGTGCCAGCAGCTTATACGGGAGGGGGTATGGCTACACCTTC,CASSLYGRGYGYTF
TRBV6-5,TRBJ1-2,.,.,TGTGCCAGCAGGATAGCTGACTATGGCTACACCTTC,CASRIADYGYTF
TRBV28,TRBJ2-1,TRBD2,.,TGTGCCAGCCTGGGGCGGGGGGCAAACTCCTACAATGAGCAGTTCTTC,CASLGRGANSYNEQFF
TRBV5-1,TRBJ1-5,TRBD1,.,TGCGCCAGCAAGCAAGGGCTTAGGGGACAGGGGCGTCAGCCCCAGCATTTT,CASKQGLRGQGRQPQHF
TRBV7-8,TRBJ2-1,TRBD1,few,TGTGCCAGCAGCTCTTACGGGACAGGGAAGCAGTTCTTC,CASSSYGTGKQFF
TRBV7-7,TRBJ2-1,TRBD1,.,TGTGCCAGCAGCTTAGGCACAGGGGTCTACAATGAGCAGTTCTTC,CASSLGTGVYNEQFF
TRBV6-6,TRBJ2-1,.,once,TGTGCCAGCACCCAGGGAGGCACAGGGGTCTACAATGAGCAGTTCTTC,CASTQGGTGVYNEQFF
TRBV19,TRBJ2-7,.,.,TGTGCCAGTATGGGCAGGGCGTTCTCCTACGAGCAGTACTTC,CASMGRAFSYEQYF
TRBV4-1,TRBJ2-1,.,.,TGCGCCAGCAGCCAAGATTGGGAGACAGAGCAGTTCTTC,CASSQDWETEQFF
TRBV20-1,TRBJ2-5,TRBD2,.,TGCAGTGCAGCGGGGAAAGAGACCCAGTACTTC,CSAAGKETQYF
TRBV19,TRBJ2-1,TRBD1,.,TGTGCCGGTCAGGACAGGAGCTCCTACAATGAGCAGTTCTTC,CAGQDRSSYNEQFF
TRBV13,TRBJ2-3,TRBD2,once,TGTGCCAGCAGCTTAAAGGCGGGGGTCGTAGGAGATACGCAGTATTTT,CASSLKAGVVGDTQYF
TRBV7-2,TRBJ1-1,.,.,TGTGCCAGCAACCCCCGGGGGGGAGGGATGAACACTGAAGCTTTCTTT,CASNPRGGGMNTEAFF
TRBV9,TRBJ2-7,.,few,TGTGCCAGCAGCGGTACAGGGTCCTCCTACGAGCAGTACTTC,CASSGTGSSYEQYF
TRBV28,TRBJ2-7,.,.,TGTGCCAGCAGTTTATACGAGGGAGCTAGCTCCTACGAGCAGTACTTC,CASSLYEGASSYEQYF
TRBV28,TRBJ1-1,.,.,TGTGCCAGCAGTACCCTCCGGCCGACTATGAACACTGAAGCTTTCTTT,CASSTLRPTMNTEAFF
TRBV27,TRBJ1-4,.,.,TGTGCCAGCAGTTTACAGGGTTTGGCTAATGAAAAACTGTTTTTT,CASSLQGLANEKLFF
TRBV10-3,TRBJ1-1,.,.,TGTGCCATCCAACTAGACATGAACACTGAAGCTTTCTTT,CAIQLDMNTEAFF
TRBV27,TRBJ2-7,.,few,TGTGCCAGCAGTTTGACAGTTCCCTTCGAGCAGTACTTC,CASSLTVPFEQYF
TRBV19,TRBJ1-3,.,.,TGTGCCAGTAGTACCTCCGGCCGAGGGACAGGAAACACCATATATTTT,CASSTSGRGTGNTIYF
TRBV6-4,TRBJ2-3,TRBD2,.,TGTGCCAGTTACCCGCCTAGCGGGAGCACAGATACGCAGTATTTT,CASYPPSGSTDTQYF
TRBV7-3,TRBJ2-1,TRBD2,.,TGTGCCAGCAGCCGTAGCGGGGGTCAAAATGAGCAGTTCTTC,CASSRSGGQNEQFF
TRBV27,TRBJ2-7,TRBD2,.,TGTGCCAGCAGTGATCTAGCGGGGCTCTACGAGCAGTACTTC,CASSDLAGLYEQYF
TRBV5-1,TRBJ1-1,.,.,TGCGCCAGCAGCTTAGGGGCGAAGAACACTGAAGCTTTCTTT,CASSLGAKNTEAFF
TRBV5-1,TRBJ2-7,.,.,TGCGCCAGCAGCTACAAGTTGGGAGGCTACGAGCAGTACTTC,CASSYKLGGYEQYF
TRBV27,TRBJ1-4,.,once,TGTGCCAGCAGGCTTCTAAGAACTAATGAAAAACTGTTTTTT,CASRLLRTNEKLFF
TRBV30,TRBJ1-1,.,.,TGTGCCTGGGGGTGGGGGCTCACTGAAGCTTTCTTT,CAWGWGLTEAFF
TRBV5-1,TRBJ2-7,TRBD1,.,TGCGCCAGCGGTCCGGGACAGGGGTTGTACGAGCAGTACTTC,CASGPGQGLYEQYF
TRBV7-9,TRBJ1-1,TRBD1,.,TGTGCCAGCAGCTTATCCGGGACAGGGGGCGCGGAGGAAGCTTTCTTT,CASSLSGTGGAEEAFF